These T cell receptor beta chains were read from a single sample in a study of neoadjuvant anti-PD-1 for oral cavity cancer. This table comes from immunoSEQ multiplex PCR, and its TCRdb copy is limited to in-frame clones, with some not included. The data hold tens of thousands of clones, with approximately 84% observed a single time. Sequencing used PBMCs, obtained after nivolumab (anti-PD-1) treatment. These receptors all come from a person between 35 and 79 years old with oral cavity squamous cell carcinoma. Both conserved end residues are part of each CDR3. A D gene is named only where the DNA matches it firmly. Rows may omit the clone size; those that give it use once, few, many or a size class.

cdr3_aa	cdr3_nt	d_call	clone_size	j_call	v_call
CASSAREGEGDEQYF	TGTGCCAGCAGCGCCCGAGAGGGGGAAGGCGACGAGCAGTACTTC	NA	NA	TRBJ2-7	TRBV9
CASSLDGASGSVTKNIQYF	TGCGCCAGCAGCCTAGATGGGGCTAGCGGGAGCGTAACCAAAAACATTCAGTACTTC	TRBD2	once	TRBJ2-4	TRBV5-1
CASSLGLASGEQYF	TGTGCCAGCAGCTTGGGACTAGCGTCGGGGGAGCAGTACTTC	TRBD2	NA	TRBJ2-7	TRBV7-9
CSVAKEGGGYTF	TGCAGCGTTGCCAAAGAGGGAGGAGGCTACACCTTC	NA	NA	TRBJ1-2	TRBV29-1
CASSQTGLTNEKLFF	TGCGCCAGCAGCCAGACAGGGCTTACTAATGAAAAACTGTTTTTT	TRBD1	NA	TRBJ1-4	TRBV4-1
CASSPRTESYEQYF	TGTGCCAGCAGCCCACGGACAGAGTCCTACGAGCAGTACTTC	NA	NA	TRBJ2-7	TRBV9
CASSLAGGESGEQFF	TGCGCCAGCAGCCTGGCAGGGGGCGAATCGGGTGAGCAGTTCTTC	TRBD1	NA	TRBJ2-1	TRBV5-1
CASSSRALPHEQYF	TGCGCCAGCAGTAGCCGGGCCCTCCCCCACGAGCAGTACTTC	NA	NA	TRBJ2-7	TRBV10-1
CASSYGGQRGNEQFF	TGTGCCAGCAGTTACGGGGGGCAAAGGGGCAATGAGCAGTTCTTC	NA	NA	TRBJ2-1	TRBV6-5
CASSWGGGITGELFF	TGTGCCAGCAGCTGGGGCGGGGGAATCACCGGGGAGCTGTTTTTT	TRBD2	few	TRBJ2-2	TRBV2
CASSSARMMAEAFF	TGTGCCAGCAGCTCGGCCAGAATGATGGCTGAAGCTTTCTTT	NA	NA	TRBJ1-1	TRBV5-4
CASSSALTGNTEAFF	TGTGCCAGCAGCTCAGCTCTGACAGGGAACACTGAAGCTTTCTTT	NA	NA	TRBJ1-1	TRBV5-4
CASSESALSEQFF	TGTGCCAGCAGTGAAAGCGCCCTGAGTGAGCAGTTCTTC	NA	NA	TRBJ2-1	TRBV2
CASGVHKDRDELGAFF	TGCGCCAGCGGCGTTCATAAAGACAGGGACGAACTTGGAGCTTTCTTT	TRBD1	NA	TRBJ1-1	TRBV5-1
CASSFSDRLNYGYTF	TGTGCCAGCAGTTTCTCGGACAGGCTGAACTATGGCTACACCTTC	TRBD1	NA	TRBJ1-2	TRBV27
CASSGGSIREQFF	TGTGCCAGCTCGGGCGGGAGTATACGTGAGCAGTTCTTC	TRBD2	NA	TRBJ2-1	TRBV9
CASSLEQGISYEQYF	TGTGCCAGCAGCTTAGAGCAGGGAATCTCCTACGAGCAGTACTTC	NA	NA	TRBJ2-7	TRBV7-8
CASSSRAGGLWQETQYF	TGTGCCAGCAGCTCACGGGCGGGAGGGCTGTGGCAAGAGACCCAGTACTTC	TRBD2	NA	TRBJ2-5	TRBV7-9
CASSIGWVAGGLNTGELFF	TGTGCCAGTAGTATAGGGTGGGTAGCGGGAGGCTTGAACACCGGGGAACTGTTTTTT	TRBD2	NA	TRBJ2-2	TRBV19
CASSPLAGEQFF	TGTGCCAGCAGCCCTCTAGCGGGTGAGCAGTTCTTC	TRBD2	NA	TRBJ2-1	TRBV9
CASRRPGQGAGGYTF	TGTGCCAGTAGGCGGCCGGGACAGGGGGCTGGTGGCTACACCTTC	TRBD1	NA	TRBJ1-2	TRBV19
CASSQEDYRLSHNEQFF	TGCGCCAGCAGCCAAGAGGACTATAGGCTCTCGCACAATGAGCAGTTCTTC	NA	NA	TRBJ2-1	TRBV4-1
CASSLSEDYGYTF	TGTGCCAGCAGTTTATCAGAGGACTATGGCTACACCTTC	NA	NA	TRBJ1-2	TRBV28
CASSLDSAGFTGELFF	TGCGCCAGCAGCTTGGATTCAGCGGGATTCACCGGGGAGCTGTTTTTT	TRBD2	NA	TRBJ2-2	TRBV5-1
CASSYYSSGISYEQYF	TGTGCCAGCAGTTACTATTCTAGCGGGATCTCCTACGAGCAGTACTTC	TRBD2	NA	TRBJ2-7	TRBV6-5
CASSESVAPSSYEQYF	TGTGCCAGCAGTGAATCGGTAGCCCCCAGCTCCTACGAGCAGTACTTC	NA	few	TRBJ2-7	TRBV25-1
CASTPDRGNQPQHF	TGTGCCAGCACCCCGGACAGGGGCAATCAGCCCCAGCATTTT	TRBD1	NA	TRBJ1-5	TRBV2
CASSQDPGQLNEKLFF	TGCGCCAGCAGCCAAGATCCGGGACAGCTTAATGAAAAACTGTTTTTT	TRBD1	NA	TRBJ1-4	TRBV4-1
CASSLPGPADTQYF	TGTGCCAGCAGCCTTCCGGGACCGGCGGATACGCAGTATTTT	NA	NA	TRBJ2-3	TRBV5-6
CAWRVAAEQFF	TGTGCCTGGAGAGTGGCAGCAGAGCAGTTCTTC	NA	NA	TRBJ2-1	TRBV30
CASSEAGGIYEQYF	TGTGCCAGCAGTGAGGCCGGCGGGATCTACGAGCAGTACTTC	NA	few	TRBJ2-7	TRBV25-1
CASSESRASTDTQYF	TGTGCCAGCAGTGAATCCCGAGCCAGCACAGATACGCAGTATTTT	NA	NA	TRBJ2-3	TRBV25-1
CASSPRASGNYEQYF	TGCGCCAGCAGCCCTCGCGCTAGCGGGAACTACGAGCAGTACTTC	TRBD2	NA	TRBJ2-7	TRBV5-1
CAWSRVQLQETQYF	TGTGCCTGGAGTAGGGTACAGCTCCAAGAGACCCAGTACTTC	NA	NA	TRBJ2-5	TRBV30
CASSTGAGGNTEAFF	TGCGCCAGCAGCACCGGGGCAGGGGGGAACACTGAAGCTTTCTTT	TRBD1	NA	TRBJ1-1	TRBV5-1
CASSTGTGNGYTF	TGTGCCAGCAGTACCGGGACAGGGAATGGCTACACCTTC	TRBD1	NA	TRBJ1-2	TRBV2
CASSFPDNSSYEQYF	TGTGCCAGCAGCTTCCCCGACAATTCCTCCTACGAGCAGTACTTC	NA	few	TRBJ2-7	TRBV7-4